The rows below give T cell receptor beta chains drawn from one sample of a study of blood T cell repertoires in COVID-19. Profiled with immunoSEQ multiplex PCR; TCRdb holds only in-frame clones, not every one. The sample lists approximately 77,000 clones; 80% were seen once. Sequenced material: peripheral blood. The receptors were sampled from a woman between 65 and 79 years old with acute or convalescent COVID-19. CDR3s include the opening cysteine and the closing phenylalanine or tryptophan. A D gene is named only where the DNA matches it firmly. Part of the rows lack a size; the others show once, few, many or a class for expanded clones.

cdr3_aa cdr3_nt v_call clone_size j_call cdr3_length d_call
CASSIGQGSFLYYGYTF TGTGCCAGTAGTATAGGACAGGGGAGCTTTTTGTACTATGGCTACACCTTC TRBV19 NA TRBJ1-2 17 TRBD1
CASSLGPGDTQYF TGTGCCAGCAGCTTAGGTCCCGGGGATACGCAGTATTTT TRBV7-9 NA TRBJ2-3 13 NA
CSASSQYEQYF TGCAGTGCCTCGTCACAGTACGAGCAGTACTTC TRBV20-1 NA TRBJ2-7 11 NA
CASSQDEAVSYEQYF TGCGCCAGCAGCCAAGATGAGGCCGTCTCCTACGAGCAGTACTTC TRBV4-1 once TRBJ2-7 15 NA
CASSPSDIYEQYF TGTGCCAGCAGCCCCTCGGACATCTACGAGCAGTACTTC TRBV3-1/TRBV3-2 NA TRBJ2-7 13 NA
CASSRDVGGQPQHF TGTGCCAGCTCACGGGACGTGGGGGGTCAGCCCCAGCATTTT TRBV18 few TRBJ1-5 14 NA
CASTKLRGNTEAFF TGTGCCAGCACAAAACTTCGGGGGAACACTGAAGCTTTCTTT TRBV6-5 NA TRBJ1-1 14 NA
CASSSTQTGLPLEAFF TGCGCCAGCAGCTCAACTCAGACAGGGCTACCCCTTGAAGCTTTCTTT TRBV5-1 NA TRBJ1-1 16 TRBD1
CASSSLAGGRKEQFF TGTGCCAGCAGTTCTCTAGCGGGGGGCCGGAAAGAGCAGTTCTTC TRBV27 NA TRBJ2-1 15 TRBD2
CASSFRGADTEAFF TGTGCCAGCAGCTTCCGGGGGGCTGACACTGAAGCTTTCTTT TRBV7-2 NA TRBJ1-1 14 NA
CAISDSGTGFEKLFF TGTGCCATCAGTGACTCCGGGACAGGGTTTGAAAAACTGTTTTTT TRBV10-3 few TRBJ1-4 15 TRBD1
CASSQDPGQDYGYTF TGTGCCAGCAGCCAAGACCCCGGACAGGACTATGGCTACACCTTC TRBV14 NA TRBJ1-2 15 TRBD1
CASSPYYSGVNTGELFF TGCGCCAGCAGCCCATACTATAGCGGGGTCAACACCGGGGAGCTGTTTTTT TRBV4-3 NA TRBJ2-2 17 TRBD2
CASSYSGPNGSPLHF TGTGCCAGCAGTTACTCGGGCCCTAATGGGTCACCCCTCCACTTT TRBV6-5 NA TRBJ1-6 15 NA
CASSGSGGAITDTQYF TGTGCCAGCAGCGGAAGCGGGGGGGCCATCACAGATACGCAGTATTTT TRBV9 NA TRBJ2-3 16 TRBD2
CASSSLPMSANTGELFF TGTGCCAGCAGCTCCCTGCCGATGTCAGCGAACACCGGGGAGCTGTTTTTT TRBV7-3 NA TRBJ2-2 17 NA
CASSQFREITEAFF TGTGCCAGCAGCCAGTTCCGGGAGATCACTGAAGCTTTCTTT TRBV3-1/TRBV3-2 few TRBJ1-1 14 NA
CASSLQGAINYEQYF TGTGCCAGCAGCTTACAGGGGGCGATAAACTACGAGCAGTACTTC TRBV7-9 NA TRBJ2-7 15 TRBD1
CASSEGTGAYEQYF TGTGCCAGCAGTGAAGGGACAGGGGCCTACGAGCAGTACTTC TRBV6-1 NA TRBJ2-7 14 TRBD1
CASSQGGAGTPFNEQFF TGCGCCAGCAGCCAAGGGGGTGCGGGGACTCCTTTCAATGAGCAGTTCTTC TRBV4-3 once TRBJ2-1 17 NA
CASSPLRTFSYEQYF TGTGCCAGCAGCCCTTTGAGGACATTCTCCTACGAGCAGTACTTC TRBV7-9 NA TRBJ2-7 15 NA
CASSLMGGGQPQHF TGTGCCAGCAGTCTCATGGGAGGGGGGCAGCCCCAGCATTTT TRBV5-4 NA TRBJ1-5 14 NA
CASGLGLGEDYTF TGTGCTAGTGGTTTAGGGTTGGGGGAGGACTACACCTTC TRBV12-5 NA TRBJ1-2 13 NA
CASSLDSPNQPQHF TGCGCCAGCAGCTTGGACAGTCCCAATCAGCCCCAGCATTTT TRBV5-1 few TRBJ1-5 14 NA
CASSLYRGTGDKNIQYF TGTGCCAGCAGCTTATATAGAGGGACAGGGGACAAAAACATTCAGTACTTC TRBV11-3 NA TRBJ2-4 17 TRBD1
CATSRTRGPYDSPLHF TGTGCCACCAGCAGGACGCGGGGGCCATATGATTCACCCCTCCACTTT TRBV15 NA TRBJ1-6 16 NA
CASSDTDRVGQPQHF TGTGCCAGCAGTGATACGGACAGGGTCGGTCAGCCCCAGCATTTT TRBV6-2/TRBV6-3 NA TRBJ1-5 15 TRBD1
CASSPSGGAGKNIQYF TGTGCCAGCTCACCCAGCGGGGGGGCCGGCAAAAACATTCAGTACTTC TRBV18 NA TRBJ2-4 16 TRBD2
CARSFRTGCSTGELFF TGTGCCAGAAGCTTTAGGACAGGGTGTAGCACCGGGGAGCTGTTTTTT TRBV5-3 NA TRBJ2-2 16 TRBD1
CASSEGDNLNEKLFF TGTGCCAGCAGTGAGGGGGACAACCTAAATGAAAAACTGTTTTTT TRBV6-1 NA TRBJ1-4 15 NA
CASSLYPPGQLNTEAFF TGTGCCAGCAGTTTATACCCTCCCGGACAGCTGAACACTGAAGCTTTCTTT TRBV27 NA TRBJ1-1 17 NA
CASSPQGMNTEAFF TGCGCCAGCAGCCCACAGGGGATGAACACTGAAGCTTTCTTT TRBV4-1 NA TRBJ1-1 14 TRBD1
CASSPRTRRGASYNEQFF TGTGCCAGCAGCCCCCGGACTCGGCGGGGGGCATCCTACAATGAGCAGTTCTTC TRBV3-1/TRBV3-2 NA TRBJ2-1 18 TRBD2
CASSYQDRLNYGYTF TGTGCCAGCAGTTACCAGGACAGGCTTAACTATGGCTACACCTTC TRBV6-5 NA TRBJ1-2 15 TRBD1
CASSSAGTGGYEQYF TGTGCCAGCAGTTCTGCCGGGACAGGGGGCTACGAGCAGTACTTC TRBV27 NA TRBJ2-7 15 TRBD1
CASSPSQGSPLHF TGTGCCAGCAGCCCTTCACAGGGATCACCCCTCCACTTT TRBV7-2 few TRBJ1-6 13 NA
CASSSHNQPQHF TGTGCCAGCAGTTCCCATAATCAGCCCCAGCATTTT TRBV28 once TRBJ1-5 12 NA
CASSYARGWNTEAFF TGTGCCAGCAGTTACGCCAGGGGATGGAACACTGAAGCTTTCTTT TRBV6-2/TRBV6-3 NA TRBJ1-1 15 NA
CASSFFWQVDTEAFF TGTGCCAGCAGCTTCTTTTGGCAGGTAGACACTGAAGCTTTCTTT TRBV7-2 NA TRBJ1-1 15 NA
CASSLQRGQGYEQYF TGCGCCAGCAGCCTCCAAAGGGGACAGGGCTACGAGCAGTACTTC TRBV4-3 NA TRBJ2-7 15 TRBD1
CASSVGGGWRSGEKLFF TGTGCCAGCAGCGTAGGGGGAGGTTGGAGATCCGGTGAAAAACTGTTTTTT TRBV9 NA TRBJ1-4 17 NA
CASSYGPVRSEQFF TGTGCCAGCAGTTACGGTCCCGTTCGTAGTGAGCAGTTCTTC TRBV6-5 NA TRBJ2-1 14 NA
CASSLSTGGSYGYTF TGCGCCAGCAGCCTAAGTACAGGGGGTAGCTATGGCTACACCTTC TRBV4-3 NA TRBJ1-2 15 TRBD1